The TCR beta chain described here comes from a study of regulatory T cells in long-lasting Graves disease. Stated time point: persistent/refractory GD, antithyroid drugs over 5 years with positive TRAb. RNA extracted from PBMCs served as the sequencing template. This clonotype was observed a handful of times. The CDR3 length is 16 residues. In germline, CDR1 is MDHEN, CDR2 SYDVKM. With V trimmed by 6 bases and J by 7 bases, 11 bases remained unmatched. Researchers made TCR beta libraries by using iRepertoire HTBI primers and running Arm-PCR on CDR3 regions. Each CDR3 protein gets one entry after TCRdb re-called the multiplex PCR reads with MiXCR. The table has approximately 400,000 distinct CDR3 sequences, around a quarter seen once.

The chain carries TRBV28 and TRBJ2-1, with 11 bases lining up with TRBD2. The material sequenced was peripheral blood mononuclear cells (PBMCs), taken when the disease was refractory, from a patient treated with antithyroid drugs. This receptor was taken from a female donor with Graves disease. DNA for the CDR3: TGTGCCAGCAGACTAGCGGGAGTTATACGGTTTAATGAGCAGTTCTTC. The encoded protein is CASRLAGVIRFNEQFF.